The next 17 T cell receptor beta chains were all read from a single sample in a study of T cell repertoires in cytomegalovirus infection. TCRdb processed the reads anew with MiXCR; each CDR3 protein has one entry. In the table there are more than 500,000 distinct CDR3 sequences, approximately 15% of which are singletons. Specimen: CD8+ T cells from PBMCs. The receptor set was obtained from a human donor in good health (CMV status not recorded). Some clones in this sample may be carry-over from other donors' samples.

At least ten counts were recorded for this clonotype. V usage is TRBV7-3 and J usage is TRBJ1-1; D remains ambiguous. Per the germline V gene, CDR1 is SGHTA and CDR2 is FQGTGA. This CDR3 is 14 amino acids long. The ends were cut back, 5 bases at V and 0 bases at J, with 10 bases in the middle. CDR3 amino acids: CASSPSAMNTEAFF. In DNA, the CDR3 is TGTGCCAGCAGCCCGTCCGCGATGAACACTGAAGCTTTCTTT.

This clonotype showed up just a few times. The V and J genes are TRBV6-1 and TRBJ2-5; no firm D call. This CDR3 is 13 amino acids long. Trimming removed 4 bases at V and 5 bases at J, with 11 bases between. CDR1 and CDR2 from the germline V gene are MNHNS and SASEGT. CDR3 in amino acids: CASSALPRETQYF. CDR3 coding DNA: TGTGCCAGCAGTGCCCTCCCGAGGGAGACCCAGTACTTC.

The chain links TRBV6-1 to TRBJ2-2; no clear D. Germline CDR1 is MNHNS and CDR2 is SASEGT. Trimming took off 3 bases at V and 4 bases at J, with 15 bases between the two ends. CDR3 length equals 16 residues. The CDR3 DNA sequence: TGTGCCAGCAGTGATATCTGGGGAATTAGCACCGGGGAGCTGTTTTTT. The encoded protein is CASSDIWGISTGELFF.

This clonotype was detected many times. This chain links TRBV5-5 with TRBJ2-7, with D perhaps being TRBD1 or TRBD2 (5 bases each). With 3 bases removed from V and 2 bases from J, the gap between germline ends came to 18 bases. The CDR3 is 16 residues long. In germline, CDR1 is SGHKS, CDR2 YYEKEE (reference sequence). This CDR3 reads CASSWGKGRVTYEQYF. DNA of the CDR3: TGTGCCAGCAGCTGGGGCAAGGGGAGAGTGACCTACGAGCAGTACTTC. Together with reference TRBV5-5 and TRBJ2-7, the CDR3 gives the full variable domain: DAGVTQSPTHLIKTRGQQVTLRCSPISGHKSVSWYQQVLGQGPQFIFQYYEKEERGRGNFPDRFSARQFPNYSSELNVNALLLGDSALYLCASSWGKGRVTYEQYFGPGTRLTVT.

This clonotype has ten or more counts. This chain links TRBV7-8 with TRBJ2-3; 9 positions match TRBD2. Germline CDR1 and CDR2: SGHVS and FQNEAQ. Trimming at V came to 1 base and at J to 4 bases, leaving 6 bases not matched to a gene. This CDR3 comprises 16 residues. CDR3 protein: CASSLDVAGAADTQYF. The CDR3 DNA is TGTGCCAGCAGCTTAGATGTAGCGGGAGCGGCAGATACGCAGTATTTT.

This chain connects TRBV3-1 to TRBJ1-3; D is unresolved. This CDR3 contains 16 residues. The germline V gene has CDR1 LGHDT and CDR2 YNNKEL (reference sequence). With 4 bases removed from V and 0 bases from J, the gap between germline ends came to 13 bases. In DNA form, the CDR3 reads TGTGCCAGCAGCCCGGGGTTCGGCGGCTCTGGAAACACCATATATTTT. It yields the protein CASSPGFGGSGNTIYF.

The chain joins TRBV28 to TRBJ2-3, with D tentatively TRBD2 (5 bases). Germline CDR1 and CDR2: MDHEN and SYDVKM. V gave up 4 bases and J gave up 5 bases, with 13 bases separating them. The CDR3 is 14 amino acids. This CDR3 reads CASSSPHGEDTQYF. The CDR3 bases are TGTGCCAGCAGTTCCCCTCACGGGGAAGATACGCAGTATTTT. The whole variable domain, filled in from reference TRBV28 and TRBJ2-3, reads DVKVTQSSRYLVKRTGEKVFLECVQDMDHENMFWYRQDPGLGLRLIYFSYDVKMKEKGDIPEGYSVSREKKERFSLILESASTNQTSMYLCASSSPHGEDTQYFGPGTRLTVL.

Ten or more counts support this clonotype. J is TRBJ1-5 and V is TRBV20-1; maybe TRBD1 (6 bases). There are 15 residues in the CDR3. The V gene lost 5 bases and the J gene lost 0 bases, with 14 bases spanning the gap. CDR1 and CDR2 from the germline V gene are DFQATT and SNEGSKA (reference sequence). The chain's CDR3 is CSASGTQHSNQPQHF. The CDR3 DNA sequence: TGCAGTGCTTCTGGGACACAGCATAGCAATCAGCCCCAGCATTTT.

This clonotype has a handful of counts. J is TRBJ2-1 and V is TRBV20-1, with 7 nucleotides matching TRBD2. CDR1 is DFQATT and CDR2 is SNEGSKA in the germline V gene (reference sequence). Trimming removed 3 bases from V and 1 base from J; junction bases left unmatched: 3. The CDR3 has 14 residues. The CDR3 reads CSASASGSYNEQFF. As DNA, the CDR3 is TGCAGTGCTAGTGCTAGCGGTTCCTACAATGAGCAGTTCTTC.

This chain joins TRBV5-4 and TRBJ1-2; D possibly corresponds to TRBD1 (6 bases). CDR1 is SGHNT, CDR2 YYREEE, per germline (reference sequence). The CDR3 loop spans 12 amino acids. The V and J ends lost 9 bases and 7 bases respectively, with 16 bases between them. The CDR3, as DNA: TGTGCCACAGAGGGGGTTTCAGTTGGCTACACCTTC. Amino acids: CATEGVSVGYTF.

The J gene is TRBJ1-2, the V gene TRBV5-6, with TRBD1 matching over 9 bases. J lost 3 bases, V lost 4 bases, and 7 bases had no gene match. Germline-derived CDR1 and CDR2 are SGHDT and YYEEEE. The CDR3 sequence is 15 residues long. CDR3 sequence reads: CASSAQDRGDYGYTF. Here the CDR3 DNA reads TGTGCCAGCAGCGCGCAGGACAGGGGAGACTATGGCTACACCTTC. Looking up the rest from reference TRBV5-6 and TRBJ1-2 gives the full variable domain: DAGVTQSPTHLIKTRGQQVTLRCSPKSGHDTVSWYQQALGQGPQFIFQYYEEEERQRGNFPDRFSGHQFPNYSSELNVNALLLGDSALYLCASSAQDRGDYGYTFGSGTRLTVV.

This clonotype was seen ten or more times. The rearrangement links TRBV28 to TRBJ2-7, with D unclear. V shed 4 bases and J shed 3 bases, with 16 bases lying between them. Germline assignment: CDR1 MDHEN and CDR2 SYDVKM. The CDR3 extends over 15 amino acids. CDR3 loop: CASSYLLTAHYEQYF. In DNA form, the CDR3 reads TGTGCCAGCAGTTACCTCCTAACAGCCCACTACGAGCAGTACTTC.

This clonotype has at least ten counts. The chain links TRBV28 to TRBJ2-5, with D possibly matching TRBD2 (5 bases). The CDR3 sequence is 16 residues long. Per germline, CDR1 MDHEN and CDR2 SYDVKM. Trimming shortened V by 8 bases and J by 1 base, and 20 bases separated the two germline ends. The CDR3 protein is CASGFPDSGRQETQYF. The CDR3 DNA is TGTGCCAGCGGCTTCCCGGACTCAGGCCGCCAAGAGACCCAGTACTTC. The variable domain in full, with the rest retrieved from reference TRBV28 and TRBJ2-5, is DVKVTQSSRYLVKRTGEKVFLECVQDMDHENMFWYRQDPGLGLRLIYFSYDVKMKEKGDIPEGYSVSREKKERFSLILESASTNQTSMYLCASGFPDSGRQETQYFGPGTRLLVL.

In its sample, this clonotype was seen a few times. The CDR3 nucleotides read TGTGCCAGCAGTCACGAGAGGGTCGGCACAGATACGCAGTATTTT. Protein: CASSHERVGTDTQYF. The chain joins TRBV7-3 to TRBJ2-3; perhaps TRBD2 as D (5 bases). Trimming stripped 6 bases from V and 1 base from J, with 14 bases between. The CDR3 runs to 15 residues. CDR1 and CDR2 (germline): SGHTA, FQGTGA. Combining the CDR3 with reference TRBV7-3 and TRBJ2-3 gives the whole variable domain GAGVSQTPSNKVTEKGKYVELRCDPISGHTALYWYRQSLGQGPEFLIYFQGTGAADDSGLPNDRFFAVRPEGSVSTLKIQRTERGDSAVYLCASSHERVGTDTQYFGPGTRLTVL.

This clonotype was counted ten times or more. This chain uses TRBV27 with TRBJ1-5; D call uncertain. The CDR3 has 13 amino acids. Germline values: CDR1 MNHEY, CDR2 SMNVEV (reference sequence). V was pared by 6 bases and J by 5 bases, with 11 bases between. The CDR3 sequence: CASSARSYQPQHF. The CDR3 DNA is TGTGCCAGCAGCGCTCGGTCTTATCAGCCCCAGCATTTT.

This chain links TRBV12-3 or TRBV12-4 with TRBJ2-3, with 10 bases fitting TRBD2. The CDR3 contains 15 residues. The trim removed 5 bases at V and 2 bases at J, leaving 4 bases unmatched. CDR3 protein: CASSTSGDHTDTQYF. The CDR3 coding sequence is TGTGCCAGCAGTACTAGCGGGGACCACACAGATACGCAGTATTTT.

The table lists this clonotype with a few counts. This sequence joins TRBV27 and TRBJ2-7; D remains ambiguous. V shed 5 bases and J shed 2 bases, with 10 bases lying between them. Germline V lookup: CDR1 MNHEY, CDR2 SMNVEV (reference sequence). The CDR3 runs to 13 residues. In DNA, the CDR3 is TGTGCCAGCAGTCGTACGACCGCCTACGAGCAGTACTTC. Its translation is CASSRTTAYEQYF.